The present entry profiles one TCR beta chain with its context. Fresh peripheral blood, about 9.9 ml, yielded the PBMCs. The source of the sample is a study of T cells in Graves' hyperthyroidism and ophthalmopathy. What was amplified from RNA transcripts were TCR beta CDR3 regions. A first-round RT-PCR of the TCR CDR3 used the HTBI primer set. MiXCR was run by TCRdb on the multiplex PCR reads, yielding one entry per CDR3 protein. This repertoire shows some 250,000 distinct CDR3 sequences, roughly 15% found once; its top ten account for 13%. V gave up 2 bases and J gave up 5 bases, with 26 bases separating them. CDR1 and CDR2 from the germline V gene are SGHRS and YFSETQ. The CDR3 length is 19 residues.

This TCR was sampled from a middle-aged woman with Graves' hyperthyroidism that later progressed to Graves' ophthalmopathy. The sequenced sample was blood. J is TRBJ2-1 and V is TRBV5-1; D may be TRBD2 (7 bases). For the CDR3, the DNA is TGCGCCAGCAGCTTAGGTCAGGGGTCAACTAGCGCAAAAAACAATGAGCAGTTCTTC. It specifies CASSLGQGSTSAKNNEQFF.